Below, 10 T cell receptor beta chains from the same sample are listed, as sequenced in a study of cytomegalovirus exposure and HLA in healthy donors (dated by TCRdb to the late 2010s). The receptor library was made with the immunoSEQ multiplex PCR assay. The multiplex PCR relied on a mix of 60 forward primers for TCR Vbeta segments and 13 reverse primers for TCR Jbeta segments. TCRdb limited this immuneACCESS table to in-frame rearrangements with V and J called. A share of clones is missing; checked studies link under half to unresolved V genes, and the rest is unexplained. This sample comprises some 140,000 clones, roughly 76% of them detected only once. The leading ten clones occupy around 1.4% of the sample. What was sequenced was PBMCs. All receptors come from a woman between 40 and 50 years old in good health and CMV-seronegative.

This clone was observed a few times. The rearrangement links TRBV4-1 to TRBJ1-3; maybe TRBD1 (5 bases). The V gene lost 0 bases and the J gene lost 0 bases, with 6 bases spanning the gap. Germline V lookup: CDR1 MGHRA, CDR2 YSYEKL. This CDR3 contains 15 residues. DNA of the CDR3: TGCGCCAGCAGCCAAGATCAGGGCTCTGGAAACACCATATATTTT. Translated: CASSQDQGSGNTIYF.

The V gene is TRBV2, the J gene TRBJ1-2; D may be TRBD1 (5 bases). Trimming took off 1 base at V and 4 bases at J, with 13 bases between the two ends. This CDR3 has 15 residues. Germline V lookup: CDR1 SNHLY, CDR2 FYNNEI. For the CDR3, the DNA is TGTGCCAGCAGTGAAGATTCAGGGCTTGGCTATGGCTACACCTTC. Its protein is CASSEDSGLGYGYTF.

J is TRBJ2-1 and V is TRBV7-9, with D possibly matching TRBD1 (5 bases). Germline values: CDR1 SEHNR, CDR2 FQNEAQ (reference sequence). Trimming pared 1 base from V and 12 bases from J, leaving 13 bases between. The CDR3 runs to 13 residues. The CDR3 sequence: CASSLGGVPGQFF. The DNA of the CDR3 is TGTGCCAGCAGCTTAGGGGGCGTCCCCGGGCAGTTCTTC.

This clone has a handful of counts. The chain carries TRBV29-1 and TRBJ2-7, with D hard to call. Germline values: CDR1 SQVTM, CDR2 ANQGSEA. Trimming removed 6 bases from V and 4 bases from J, with 16 bases in between. The CDR3 covers 13 residues. This CDR3 is CSVSRGGTYEQYF. The CDR3 region has the DNA TGCAGCGTCTCCCGCGGCGGAACTTACGAGCAGTACTTC.

The rearrangement uses TRBV2 and TRBJ2-2; maybe TRBD1 (6 bases). This CDR3 has 16 amino acids. Germline V lookup: CDR1 SNHLY, CDR2 FYNNEI. V was trimmed by 4 bases and J by 6 bases, leaving 18 bases between them. The CDR3, as DNA: TGTGCCAGCAGTGTGTTAATGGGGGCTCAGGCCGGGGAGCTGTTTTTT. Translated: CASSVLMGAQAGELFF. Combining the CDR3 with reference TRBV2 and TRBJ2-2 gives the whole variable domain EPEVTQTPSHQVTQMGQEVILRCVPISNHLYFYWYRQILGQKVEFLVSFYNNEISEKSEIFDDQFSVERPDGSNFTLKIRSTKLEDSAMYFCASSVLMGAQAGELFFGEGSRLTVL.

Only a few counts were recorded for this clone. V usage is TRBV5-6 and J usage is TRBJ2-5; 14 bases agree with TRBD2. CDR3 length: 16 amino acids. After removal of 4 bases from V and 5 bases from J, the junction contained 7 bases not matched to a gene. Germline lookup yields CDR1 SGHDT and CDR2 YYEEEE. The CDR3 DNA sequence: TGTGCCAGCAGCCCCGGGACTAGCGGGGGATTGGAGACCCAGTACTTC. Protein sequence: CASSPGTSGGLETQYF.

This clone was picked up a small number of times. The chain uses TRBV27 and TRBJ2-3, with D possibly being TRBD2 (5 bases). This CDR3 has 15 residues. V was cut by 0 bases and J by 6 bases, with 13 bases left in between. Germline V CDR1 and CDR2: MNHEY, SMNVEV (reference sequence). The CDR3 sequence: CASSLSHPGWDTQYF. DNA for the CDR3: TGTGCCAGCAGTTTATCTCATCCGGGGTGGGATACGCAGTATTTT.

This clone was seen once. The V and J genes are TRBV9 and TRBJ1-1, with 11 bases aligning to TRBD1. Germline V gene data show CDR1 as SGDLS and CDR2 as YYNGEE. The CDR3 length is 13 residues. With 4 bases clipped from V and 10 bases from J, the junction kept 6 bases outside the gene matches. The CDR3 protein is CASSPGQGAAAFF. DNA for the CDR3: TGTGCCAGCAGCCCCGGACAGGGGGCTGCAGCTTTCTTT.

V and J are TRBV5-1 and TRBJ1-1, with 9 nucleotides matching TRBD1. CDR1 and CDR2 from the germline V gene are SGHRS and YFSETQ. V was pared by 0 bases and J by 7 bases, with 4 bases of the junction left unmatched. The CDR3 runs 14 residues. For the CDR3, the DNA is TGCGCCAGCAGCTTGGGACAGGGGGTAGGTGAAGCTTTCTTT. Its protein product is CASSLGQGVGEAFF.

The chain links TRBV7-3 to TRBJ1-6; 7 bases are shared with TRBD1. Germline values: CDR1 SGHTA, CDR2 FQGTGA. J was trimmed by 5 bases and V by 2 bases; bases with no gene match: 0. CDR3 size: 14 residues. The CDR3: CASSLQGDNSPLHF. CDR3 DNA sequence: TGTGCCAGCAGCTTACAGGGGGATAATTCACCCCTCCACTTT.